These 11 T cell receptor beta chains came from one sample sequenced in a study of T cells after yellow fever vaccination. TCRdb ran MiXCR on the 5' RACE reads and lists one entry per CDR3 protein. The data show 30,000 to 40,000 distinct CDR3 sequences, around 7% seen once. The source material was PBMCs, either bulk or a sorted T-cell subset (CD4+, CD8+, memory, or dextramer-sorted; not recorded which), sampled on the day of the first yellow fever vaccination. These receptors all come from a man aged 18-30 years who received the YFV17D yellow fever vaccine.

The sample holds many counts of this clonotype. The V gene is TRBV20-1, the J gene TRBJ1-4; D is undetermined. The CDR3 sequence is 15 residues long. CDR1 is DFQATT and CDR2 is SNEGSKA in the germline V gene (reference sequence). Trimming stripped 6 bases from V and 0 bases from J, with 14 bases between. This CDR3 is CSAPPRPATNEKLFF. In DNA form, the CDR3 reads TGCAGTGCCCCCCCCCGACCCGCAACTAATGAAAAACTGTTTTTT.

This clonotype was recorded many times. V gene TRBV11-2 combines with J gene TRBJ2-3, with a weak D call TRBD1 (6 bases). CDR1 SGHAT and CDR2 FQNNGV come from the germline V gene. This CDR3 region has 13 residues. The V end was cut by 1 base, the J end by 6 bases, with 8 bases between. The CDR3 region has the DNA TGTGCCAGCAGCTTAGGTCAGGGGGATACGCAGTATTTT. This encodes CASSLGQGDTQYF.

The table lists this clonotype with many counts. The rearrangement uses TRBV28 and TRBJ1-6; no reliable D call. The CDR3 length is 14 residues. Germline V gene lookup returns CDR1 MDHEN and CDR2 SYDVKM. Trimming took off 3 bases at V and 4 bases at J, with 7 bases between the two ends. Here the CDR3 reads CASSLFSYNSPLHF. CDR3 DNA sequence: TGTGCCAGCAGTTTGTTCAGTTATAATTCACCCCTCCACTTT.

This clonotype was counted at least ten times. V is TRBV6-1 and J is TRBJ1-5; D remains unclear. The CDR3 has 15 residues. The V end lost 4 bases, the J end lost 0 bases, and 10 bases lay between the germline ends. Looked up from germline, CDR1 is MNHNS and CDR2 is SASEGT. The CDR3 region is CASSGSSYSNQPQHF. Here the CDR3 DNA reads TGTGCCAGCAGTGGTTCCAGTTATAGCAATCAGCCCCAGCATTTT.

This clonotype has a count of ten or more. The chain joins TRBV5-1 to TRBJ2-1; D not certain. The CDR3 runs 17 residues. Germline CDR1 reads SGHRS; CDR2 reads YFSETQ. Trimming took off 0 bases at V and 0 bases at J, with 13 bases between the two ends. The CDR3 DNA is TGCGCCAGCAGCTTGGCCATGGTTAGGGACTCCTACAATGAGCAGTTCTTC. Protein: CASSLAMVRDSYNEQFF.

In this sample, this clonotype turned up many times. This rearrangement joins TRBV4-3 to TRBJ2-5; the D is unclear. The germline CDR1 and CDR2 sequences are LGHNA and YSLEER. CDR3 length: 15 residues. Trimming left V 3 bases short and J 0 bases short, with 11 bases between. DNA for the CDR3: TGCGCCAGCAGCCATGCTCTAGGCTACCAAGAGACCCAGTACTTC. Amino acids: CASSHALGYQETQYF.

The chain carries TRBV7-2 and TRBJ2-1; no clear D. V was shortened by 5 bases and J by 5 bases, with 7 bases between the two germline ends. The germline V gene has CDR1 SGHTA and CDR2 FQGNSA. This CDR3 has 12 residues. The DNA of the CDR3 is TGTGCCAGCAGCATTTCAAACAATGAGCAGTTCTTC. This sequence encodes CASSISNNEQFF.

The chain joins TRBV19 to TRBJ1-1; D gene uncertain. V lost 5 bases to trimming and J lost 2 bases, with 12 bases between them. The germline gives CDR1 LNHDA, CDR2 SQIVND (reference sequence). This CDR3 region has 14 residues. DNA of the CDR3: TGTGCCAGTAGTCCCCTGAAGGGTAACACTGAAGCTTTCTTT. Translated, it gives CASSPLKGNTEAFF.

In its sample, this clonotype was seen a few times. V and J are TRBV7-9 and TRBJ2-7, with D perhaps matching TRBD2 (6 bases). The ends were cut back, 5 bases at V and 5 bases at J, with 16 bases in the middle. The CDR3 is 14 amino acids. Germline values: CDR1 SEHNR, CDR2 FQNEAQ (reference sequence). Here the CDR3 DNA reads TGTGCCAGCAGCCGTGCGGGGTCCCCCCACGAGCAGTACTTC. Translating gives CASSRAGSPHEQYF.

This clonotype was found a few times. This chain uses TRBV20-1 with TRBJ2-3, with TRBD2 matching 12 bases. The ends lost 4 bases at V and 5 bases at J; junction bases unmatched: 7. CDR1 and CDR2 from the germline V gene are DFQATT and SNEGSKA (reference sequence). The CDR3 loop spans 15 amino acids. The CDR3 reads CSANPSGGAGDTQYF. For the CDR3, the DNA is TGCAGTGCTAATCCTAGCGGGGGGGCTGGAGATACGCAGTATTTT.

In this sample, this clonotype turned up many times. The V gene is TRBV12-3 or TRBV12-4, the J gene TRBJ1-4; a weak D match, TRBD1 (5 bases). The CDR3 is 14 amino acids. V gave up 6 bases and J gave up 11 bases, with 19 bases separating them. CDR3: CASSLSGVRGKLFF. The CDR3 nucleotides read TGTGCCAGCAGCTTATCTGGCGTGAGGGGTAAACTGTTTTTT.